One sample yielded the 12 T cell receptor beta chains listed below, sequenced in a study of CXCR3-negative and CXCR3-positive naive CD8 T cells. Study results and caveats: TRB CDR3 hydrophobicity was greater in CXCR3-positive naive cells than in CXCR3-negative naive cells.

For these receptors, no antigen is known. Each TRB cDNA library was prepared by 5' RACE (with UMI labels). TCRdb reprocessed the 5' RACE reads and stores each CDR3 protein as one record, lacking DNA. The repertoire table contains around 130,000 distinct CDR3 sequences. Sequenced material: naive CXCR3+ CD8+ T cells from blood. Subset described: CD45RO-CCR7+CD27+CD95- naive CD8+ T cells expressing CXCR3 (TNR3+). All receptors derive from a human donor in good health. Some clones in this sample may be carry-over from other donors' samples.

The chain has TRBV7-9 and TRBJ2-7. The CDR3 is 12 amino acids. The V gene's germline CDR1 is SEHNR and CDR2 FQNEAQ (reference sequence). The CDR3 reads CASSSGVREQYF.

The V and J genes are TRBV27 and TRBJ2-3; TCRdb names TRBD1, which stays unverified in the absence of DNA. Germline-derived CDR1 and CDR2 are MNHEY and SMNVEV (reference sequence). The CDR3 is made up of 15 amino acids. CDR3 loop: CASSDSFTSTDTQYF.

This sequence joins TRBV29-1 and TRBJ2-1; TCRdb lists TRBD1, though no DNA is available to test this call. From germline, CDR1 is SQVTM and CDR2 ANQGSEA. This CDR3 comprises 14 residues. The CDR3 here is CSVDEQGIWNEQFF.

The chain combines TRBV11-2 with TRBJ2-3; the TCRdb D gene call, TRBD2, has no DNA to confirm it. From germline, CDR1 is SGHAT and CDR2 FQNNGV. This CDR3 region has 15 residues. The CDR3 sequence: CASSGLAGGTDTQYF.

The V and J genes are TRBV29-1 and TRBJ2-5; TCRdb reports TRBD1, a call that lacks DNA to check it against. This CDR3 contains 13 residues. CDR1 is SQVTM and CDR2 is ANQGSEA in the germline V gene. The CDR3 sequence: CSVDLQGSETQYF.

This chain uses TRBV5-1 with TRBJ2-7. Germline CDR1 reads SGHRS; CDR2 reads YFSETQ. The CDR3 is 15 residues long. The CDR3 reads CASSLDLSWTYEQYF.

The chain links TRBV23-1 to TRBJ1-6. TRBV23-1 is known as an ORF, though its function is uncertain. The CDR3 is made up of 17 amino acids. The chain's CDR3 is CASSHSLGSPSNSPLHF.

This chain links TRBV4-3 with TRBJ2-7; with no DNA, the TCRdb D assignment of TRBD1 cannot be verified. The germline V gene has CDR1 LGHNA and CDR2 YSLEER. The CDR3 is 18 amino acids. The CDR3 loop reads CASSQDIIIRDKTYEQYF.

This chain links TRBV7-9 with TRBJ1-2. CDR3 length: 16 residues. Germline CDR1 reads SEHNR; CDR2 reads FQNEAQ (reference sequence). The chain's CDR3 is CASSKLEGGANYGYTF.

CDR3 residues: CASSLAQGANEQFF. The chain combines TRBV7-9 with TRBJ2-1; lacking DNA, the TRBD1 call made by TCRdb goes unchecked. Looked up from germline, CDR1 is SEHNR and CDR2 is FQNEAQ (reference sequence). The CDR3 totals 14 residues.

J is TRBJ2-2 and V is TRBV28. The CDR3 loop spans 15 amino acids. CDR1 MDHEN and CDR2 SYDVKM come from the germline V gene. CDR3 in amino acids: CASSFDEWSTGELFF. Looking up the rest from reference TRBV28 and TRBJ2-2 gives the full variable domain: DVKVTQSSRYLVKRTGEKVFLECVQDMDHENMFWYRQDPGLGLRLIYFSYDVKMKEKGDIPEGYSVSREKKERFSLILESASTNQTSMYLCASSFDEWSTGELFFGEGSRLTVL.

J is TRBJ1-2 and V is TRBV29-1; TCRdb calls TRBD1, which cannot be checked without DNA. The CDR3 spans 11 residues. Germline lookup yields CDR1 SQVTM and CDR2 ANQGSEA. The CDR3 sequence: CSVGQGGGYTF.